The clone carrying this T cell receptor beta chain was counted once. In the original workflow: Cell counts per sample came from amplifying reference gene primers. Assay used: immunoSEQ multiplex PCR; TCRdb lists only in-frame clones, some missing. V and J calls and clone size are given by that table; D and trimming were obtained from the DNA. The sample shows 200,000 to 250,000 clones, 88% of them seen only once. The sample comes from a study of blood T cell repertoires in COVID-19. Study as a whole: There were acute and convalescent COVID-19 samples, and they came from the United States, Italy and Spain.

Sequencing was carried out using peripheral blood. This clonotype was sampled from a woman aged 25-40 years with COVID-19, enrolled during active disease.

DNA for the CDR3: TGTGCCCCCCGATTGGAGTACACCGGGGAGCTGTTTTTT. Its translation is CAPRLEYTGELFF. The V gene is TRBV5-4, the J gene TRBJ2-2; D remains ambiguous. CDR1 and CDR2 from the germline V gene are SGHNT and YYREEE (reference sequence). The CDR3 extends over 13 amino acids. The V end was cut by 10 bases, the J end by 3 bases, with 13 bases between.